Reported below is one T cell receptor beta chain. The V and J ends lost 2 bases and 0 bases respectively, with 12 bases between them. CDR1 SGHVS and CDR2 FNYEAQ come from the germline V gene. This CDR3 has 16 residues. This record belongs to a study of control samples from healthy donors and cancer patients. Assay used: immunoSEQ multiplex PCR; TCRdb lists only in-frame clones, some missing. The table lists tens of thousands of clones, 75% to 95% of them singletons, with around 3.5% in the top ten. This chain uses TRBV7-6 with TRBJ2-3; tentative D call: TRBD1 (5 bases). The sequence was collected from a woman aged 18-30 years in good health. Material for sequencing was blood. CDR3 loop: CASSLFEGASTDTQYF. In DNA, the CDR3 is TGTGCCAGCAGCTTATTTGAAGGGGCCAGCACAGATACGCAGTATTTT.